This T cell receptor beta chain was sequenced in a study of Tregs in tolerant kidney transplant recipients. Measured with immunoSEQ multiplex PCR; TCRdb has only the in-frame clones, and not every one. Its table records 25,000 or so clones. Recipients received nonmyeloablative bone marrow transplants from related graft donors, with transient mixed chimerism. Concerning this clone itself: With the read ending 3 residues before the CDR3 end, the germline J gene is used to fill in that end.

The CDR3 covers 12 residues. The germline V gene encodes CDR1 LNHDA and CDR2 SQIVND (reference sequence). V shed 6 bases and J shed 4 bases, with 8 bases lying between them. The chain uses TRBV19 and TRBJ2-3; a weak D match, TRBD1 (5 bases). The sample consisted of CD4+ T cells from blood (PBMCs), taken 6 months after the transplant. This receptor was taken from a human patient who received a combined kidney and bone marrow transplant. The graft donor may have given rise to some T cells. CDR3 sequence reads: CASSPGSDTQYF. The part of the CDR3 DNA that was read is TGTGCCAGTAGCCCAGGGTCAGATACG.